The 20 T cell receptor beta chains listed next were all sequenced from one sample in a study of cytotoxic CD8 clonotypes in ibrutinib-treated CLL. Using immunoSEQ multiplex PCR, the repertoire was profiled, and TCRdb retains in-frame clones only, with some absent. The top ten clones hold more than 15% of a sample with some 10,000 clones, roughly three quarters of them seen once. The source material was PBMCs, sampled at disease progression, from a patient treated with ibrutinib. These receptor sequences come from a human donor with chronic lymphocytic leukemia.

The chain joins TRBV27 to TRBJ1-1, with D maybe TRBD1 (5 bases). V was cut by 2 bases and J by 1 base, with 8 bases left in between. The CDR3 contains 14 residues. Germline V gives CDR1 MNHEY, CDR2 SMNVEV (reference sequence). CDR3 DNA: TGTGCCAGCAGTTTACAGGGTTGGAACACTGAAGCTTTCTTT. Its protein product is CASSLQGWNTEAFF.

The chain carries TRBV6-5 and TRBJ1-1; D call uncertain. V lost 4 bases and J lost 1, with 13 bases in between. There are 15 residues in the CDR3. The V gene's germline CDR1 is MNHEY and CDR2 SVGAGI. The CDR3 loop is CASSSRSPRNTEAFF. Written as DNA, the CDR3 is TGTGCCAGCAGTTCCCGCTCACCTCGGAACACTGAAGCTTTCTTT.

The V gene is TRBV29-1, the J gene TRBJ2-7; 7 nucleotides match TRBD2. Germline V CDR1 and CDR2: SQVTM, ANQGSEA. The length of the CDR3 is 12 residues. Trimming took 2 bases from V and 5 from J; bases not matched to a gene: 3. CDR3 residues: CSVETAGNEQYF. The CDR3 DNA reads TGCAGCGTTGAAACAGCGGGAAACGAGCAGTACTTC.

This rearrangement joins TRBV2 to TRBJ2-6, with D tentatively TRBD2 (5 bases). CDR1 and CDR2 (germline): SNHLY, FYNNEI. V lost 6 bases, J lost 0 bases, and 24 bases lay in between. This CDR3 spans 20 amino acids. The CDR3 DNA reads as TGTGCCAGCAGAGGACCCCGTGGTAGCGTTGATATCTCTGGGGCCAACGTCCTGACTTTC. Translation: CASRGPRGSVDISGANVLTF.

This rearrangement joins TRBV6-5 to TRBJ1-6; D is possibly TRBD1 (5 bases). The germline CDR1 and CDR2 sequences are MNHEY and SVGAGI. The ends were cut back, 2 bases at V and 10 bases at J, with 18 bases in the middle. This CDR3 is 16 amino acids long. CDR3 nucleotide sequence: TGTGCCAGCAGTTACCTGTCGCGGGGCATAAGGTCACCCCTCCACTTT. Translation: CASSYLSRGIRSPLHF.

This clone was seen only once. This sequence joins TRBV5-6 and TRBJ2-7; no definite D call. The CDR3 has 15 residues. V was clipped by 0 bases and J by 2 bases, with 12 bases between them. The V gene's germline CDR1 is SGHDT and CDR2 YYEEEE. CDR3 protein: CASSLVYPGAYEQYF. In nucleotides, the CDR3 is TGTGCCAGCAGCTTGGTCTATCCGGGTGCCTACGAGCAGTACTTC.

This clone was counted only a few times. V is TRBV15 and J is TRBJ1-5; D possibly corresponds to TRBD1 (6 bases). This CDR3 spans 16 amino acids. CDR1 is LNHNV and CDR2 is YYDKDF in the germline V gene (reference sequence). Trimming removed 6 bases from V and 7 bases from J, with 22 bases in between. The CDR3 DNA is TGTGCCACCAGTCCCCCCATCCTCACAGGGAGCCAGCCCCAGCATTTT. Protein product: CATSPPILTGSQPQHF.

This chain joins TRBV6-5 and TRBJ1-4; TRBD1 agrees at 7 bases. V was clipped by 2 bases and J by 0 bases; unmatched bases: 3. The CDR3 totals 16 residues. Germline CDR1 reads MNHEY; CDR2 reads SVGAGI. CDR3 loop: CASSYAGGPTNEKLFF. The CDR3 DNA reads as TGTGCCAGCAGTTACGCAGGGGGACCAACTAATGAAAAACTGTTTTTT.

As DNA, the CDR3 is TGCGCCAGCAGCTCAGGACTAGCGGGAGGGCCCCGGTCCTACAATGAGCAGTTCTTC. It specifies CASSSGLAGGPRSYNEQFF. V gene TRBV5-1 combines with J gene TRBJ2-1; TRBD2 aligns across 15 bases. Trimming removed 3 bases from V and 1 base from J; junction bases left unmatched: 8. The germline CDR1 and CDR2 sequences are SGHRS and YFSETQ. The CDR3 contains 19 residues.

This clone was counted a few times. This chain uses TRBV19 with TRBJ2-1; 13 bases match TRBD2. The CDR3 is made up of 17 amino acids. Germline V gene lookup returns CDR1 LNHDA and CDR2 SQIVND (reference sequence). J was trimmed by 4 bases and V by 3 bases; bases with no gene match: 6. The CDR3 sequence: CASSMGGLAGKYNEQFF. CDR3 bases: TGTGCCAGTAGTATGGGGGGACTAGCGGGGAAATACAATGAGCAGTTCTTC.

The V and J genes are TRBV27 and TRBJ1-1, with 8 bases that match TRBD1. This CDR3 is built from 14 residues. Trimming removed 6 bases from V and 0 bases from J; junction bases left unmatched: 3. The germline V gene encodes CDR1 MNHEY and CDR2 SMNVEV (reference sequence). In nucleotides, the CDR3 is TGTGCCAGCAGGACAGGGGACATGAACACTGAAGCTTTCTTT. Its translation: CASRTGDMNTEAFF.

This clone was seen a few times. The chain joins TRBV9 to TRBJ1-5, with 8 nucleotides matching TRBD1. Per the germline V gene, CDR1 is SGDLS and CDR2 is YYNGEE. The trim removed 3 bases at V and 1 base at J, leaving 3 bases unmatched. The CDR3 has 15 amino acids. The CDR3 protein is CASSGTGISNQPQHF. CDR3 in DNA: TGTGCCAGCAGCGGGACAGGGATCAGCAATCAGCCCCAGCATTTT. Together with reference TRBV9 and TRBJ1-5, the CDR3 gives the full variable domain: DSGVTQTPKHLITATGQRVTLRCSPRSGDLSVYWYQQSLDQGLQFLIQYYNGEERAKGNILERFSAQQFPDLHSELNLSSLELGDSALYFCASSGTGISNQPQHFGDGTRLSIL.

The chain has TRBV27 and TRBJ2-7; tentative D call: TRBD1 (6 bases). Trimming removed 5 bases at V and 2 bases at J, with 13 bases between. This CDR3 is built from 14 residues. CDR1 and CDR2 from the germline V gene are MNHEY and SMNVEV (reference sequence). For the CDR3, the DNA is TGTGCCAGCAGTCCCGGGACAAATGCCTACGAGCAGTACTTC. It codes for CASSPGTNAYEQYF.

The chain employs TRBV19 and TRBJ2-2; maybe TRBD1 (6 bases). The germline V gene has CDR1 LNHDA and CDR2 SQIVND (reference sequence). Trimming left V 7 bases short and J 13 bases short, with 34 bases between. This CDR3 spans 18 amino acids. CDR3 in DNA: TGTGCCAGTACCGCGGTCCGGACAGCCTATATATGTGACCGGGGGCTGTTTTTT. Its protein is CASTAVRTAYICDRGLFF. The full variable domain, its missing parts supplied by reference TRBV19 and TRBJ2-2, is DGGITQSPKYLFRKEGQNVTLSCEQNLNHDAMYWYRQDPGQGLRLIYYSQIVNDFQKGDIAEGYSVSREKKESFPLTVTSAQKNPTAFYLCASTAVRTAYICDRGLFFGEGSRLTVL.

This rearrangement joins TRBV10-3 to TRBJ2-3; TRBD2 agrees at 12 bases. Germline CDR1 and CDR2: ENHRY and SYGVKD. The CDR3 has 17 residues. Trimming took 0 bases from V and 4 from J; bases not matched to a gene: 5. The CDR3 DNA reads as TGTGCCATCAGTGAGTCCCGGACTAGCGGGGCTTCAGATACGCAGTATTTT. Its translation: CAISESRTSGASDTQYF.

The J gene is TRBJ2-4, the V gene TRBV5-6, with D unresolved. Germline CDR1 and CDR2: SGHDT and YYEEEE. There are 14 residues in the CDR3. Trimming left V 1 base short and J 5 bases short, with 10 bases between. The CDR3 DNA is TGTGCCAGCAGCTTGCAGTGGGATCAAAACATTCAGTACTTC. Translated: CASSLQWDQNIQYF.

CDR3 nucleotide sequence: TGTGCCAGCTCACCTTGGCAGGGGGAGGATCAGCCCCAGCATTTT. Translation: CASSPWQGEDQPQHF. This chain joins TRBV18 and TRBJ1-5, with 7 bases fitting TRBD1. The CDR3 length is 15 residues. V trimming: 3 bases; J trimming: 5 bases; junction bases outside the gene matches: 7. Germline V gene lookup returns CDR1 KGHSH and CDR2 LQKENI.

CDR3 region: CATGQAGEFTDTQYF. The CDR3 nucleotides read TGTGCCACAGGACAGGCGGGAGAGTTTACAGATACGCAGTATTTT. This chain joins TRBV10-3 and TRBJ2-3; D possibly matches TRBD1 or TRBD2 (7 bases each). The CDR3 is 15 amino acids. Deletions cut 10 bases from V and 3 bases from J, with 20 bases between. Germline V lookup: CDR1 ENHRY, CDR2 SYGVKD.

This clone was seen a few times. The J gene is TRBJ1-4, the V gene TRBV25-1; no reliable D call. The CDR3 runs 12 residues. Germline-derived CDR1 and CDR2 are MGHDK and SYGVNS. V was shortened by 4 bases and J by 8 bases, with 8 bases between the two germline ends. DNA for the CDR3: TGTGCCAGCAGTGGCACGGGGGAAAAACTGTTTTTT. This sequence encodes CASSGTGEKLFF.

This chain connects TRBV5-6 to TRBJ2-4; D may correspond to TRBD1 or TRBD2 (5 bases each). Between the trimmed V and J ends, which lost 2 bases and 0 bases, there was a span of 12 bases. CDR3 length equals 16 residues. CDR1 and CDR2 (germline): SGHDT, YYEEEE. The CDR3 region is CASSFRETVAKNIQYF. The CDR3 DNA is TGTGCCAGCAGCTTTAGGGAGACAGTAGCCAAAAACATTCAGTACTTC.